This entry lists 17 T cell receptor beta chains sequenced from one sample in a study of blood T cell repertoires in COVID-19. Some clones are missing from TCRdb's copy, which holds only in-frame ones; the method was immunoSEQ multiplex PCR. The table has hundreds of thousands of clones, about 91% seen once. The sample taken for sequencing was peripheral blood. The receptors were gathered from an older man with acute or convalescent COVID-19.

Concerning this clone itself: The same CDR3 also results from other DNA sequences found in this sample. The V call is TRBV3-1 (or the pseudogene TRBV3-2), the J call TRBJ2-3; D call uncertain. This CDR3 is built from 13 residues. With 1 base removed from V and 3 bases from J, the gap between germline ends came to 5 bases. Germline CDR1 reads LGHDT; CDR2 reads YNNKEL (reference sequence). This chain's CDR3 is CASSQVQTDTQYF. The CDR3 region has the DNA TGTGCCAGCAGCCAAGTCCAGACAGATACGCAGTATTTT.

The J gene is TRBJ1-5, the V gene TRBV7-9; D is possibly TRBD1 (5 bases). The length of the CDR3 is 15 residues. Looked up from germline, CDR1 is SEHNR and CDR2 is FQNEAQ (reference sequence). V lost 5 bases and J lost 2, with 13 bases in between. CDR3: CASSPGGAGNQPQHF. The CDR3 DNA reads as TGTGCCAGCAGCCCAGGAGGGGCAGGCAATCAGCCCCAGCATTTT.

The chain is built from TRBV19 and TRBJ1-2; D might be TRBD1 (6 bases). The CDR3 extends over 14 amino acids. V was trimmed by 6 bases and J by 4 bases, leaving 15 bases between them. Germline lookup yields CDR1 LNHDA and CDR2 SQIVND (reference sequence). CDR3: CASSQSRGRYGYTF. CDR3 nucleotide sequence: TGTGCCAGTAGCCAATCCAGGGGACGCTATGGCTACACCTTC.

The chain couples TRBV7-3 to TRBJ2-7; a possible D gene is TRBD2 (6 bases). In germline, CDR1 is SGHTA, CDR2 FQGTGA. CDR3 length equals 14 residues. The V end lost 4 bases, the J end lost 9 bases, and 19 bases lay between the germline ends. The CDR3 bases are TGTGCCAGCAGCTCGGACCCAGTGGGAGGCAGGCAGTACTTC. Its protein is CASSSDPVGGRQYF.

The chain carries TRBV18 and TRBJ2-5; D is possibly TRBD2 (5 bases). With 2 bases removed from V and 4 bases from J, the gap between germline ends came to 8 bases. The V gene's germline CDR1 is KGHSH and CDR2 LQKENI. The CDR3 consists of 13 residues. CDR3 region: CASSPKGVETQYF. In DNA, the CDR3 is TGTGCCAGCTCACCAAAGGGAGTAGAGACCCAGTACTTC.

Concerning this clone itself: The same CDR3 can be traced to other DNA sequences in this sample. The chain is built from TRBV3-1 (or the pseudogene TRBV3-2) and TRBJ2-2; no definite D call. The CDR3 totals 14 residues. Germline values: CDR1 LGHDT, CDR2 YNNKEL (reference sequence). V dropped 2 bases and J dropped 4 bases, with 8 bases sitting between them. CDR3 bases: TGTGCCAGCAGCCAATCCCGCGGCACCGGGGAGCTGTTTTTT. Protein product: CASSQSRGTGELFF.

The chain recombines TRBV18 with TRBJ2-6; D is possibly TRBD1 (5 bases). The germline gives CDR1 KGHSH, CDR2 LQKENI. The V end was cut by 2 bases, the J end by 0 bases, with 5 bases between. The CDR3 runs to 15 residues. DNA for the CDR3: TGTGCCAGCTCACCAGGGGCCTCTGGGGCCAACGTCCTGACTTTC. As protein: CASSPGASGANVLTF.

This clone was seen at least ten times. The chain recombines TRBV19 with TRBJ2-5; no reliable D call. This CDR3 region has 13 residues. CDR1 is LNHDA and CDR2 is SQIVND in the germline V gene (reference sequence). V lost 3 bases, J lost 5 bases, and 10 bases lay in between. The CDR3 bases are TGTGCCAGTAGTATTGTGACAAGCGAGACCCAGTACTTC. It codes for CASSIVTSETQYF.

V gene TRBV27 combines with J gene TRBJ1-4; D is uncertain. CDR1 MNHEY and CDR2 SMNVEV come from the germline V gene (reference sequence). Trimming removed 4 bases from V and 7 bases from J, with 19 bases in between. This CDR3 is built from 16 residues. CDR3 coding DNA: TGTGCCAGCAGTTCGGCCAGCGAACTGTTAGGTGAAAAACTGTTTTTT. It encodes CASSSASELLGEKLFF. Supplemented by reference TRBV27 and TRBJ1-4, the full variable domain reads EAQVTQNPRYLITVTGKKLTVTCSQNMNHEYMSWYRQDPGLGLRQIYYSMNVEVTDKGDVPEGYKVSRKEKRNFPLILESPSPNQTSLYFCASSSASELLGEKLFFGSGTQLSVL.

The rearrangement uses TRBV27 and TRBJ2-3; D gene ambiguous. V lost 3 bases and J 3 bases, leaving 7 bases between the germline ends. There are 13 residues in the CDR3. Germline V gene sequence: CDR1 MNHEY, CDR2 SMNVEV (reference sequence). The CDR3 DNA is TGTGCCAGCAGTTTTCGGTTGACAGATACGCAGTATTTT. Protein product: CASSFRLTDTQYF.

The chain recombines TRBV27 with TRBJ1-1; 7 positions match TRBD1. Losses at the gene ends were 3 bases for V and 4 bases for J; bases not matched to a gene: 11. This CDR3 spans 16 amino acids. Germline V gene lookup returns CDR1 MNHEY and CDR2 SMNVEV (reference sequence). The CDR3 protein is CASSFQTGKGSTEAFF. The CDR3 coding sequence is TGTGCCAGCAGTTTCCAGACAGGGAAAGGGAGCACTGAAGCTTTCTTT.

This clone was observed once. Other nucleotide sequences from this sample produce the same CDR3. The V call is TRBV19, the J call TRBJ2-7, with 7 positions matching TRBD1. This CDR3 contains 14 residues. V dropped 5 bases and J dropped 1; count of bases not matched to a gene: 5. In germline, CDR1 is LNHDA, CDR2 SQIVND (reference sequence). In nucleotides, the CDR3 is TGTGCCAGTAGTCGGGACAGCGGATCCTACGAGCAGTACTTC. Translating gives CASSRDSGSYEQYF.

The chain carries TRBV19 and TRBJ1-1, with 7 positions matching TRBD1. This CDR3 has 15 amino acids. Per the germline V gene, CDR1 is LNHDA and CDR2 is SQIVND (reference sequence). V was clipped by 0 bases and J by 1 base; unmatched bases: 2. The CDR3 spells CASSIDPGGNTEAFF. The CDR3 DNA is TGTGCCAGTAGTATAGATCCAGGGGGGAACACTGAAGCTTTCTTT.

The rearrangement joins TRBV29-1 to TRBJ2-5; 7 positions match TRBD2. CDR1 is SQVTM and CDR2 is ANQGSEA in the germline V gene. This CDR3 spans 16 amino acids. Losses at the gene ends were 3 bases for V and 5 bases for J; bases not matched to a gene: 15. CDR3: CSVDGPPGAGWETQYF. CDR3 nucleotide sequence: TGCAGCGTTGATGGGCCCCCTGGAGCGGGATGGGAGACCCAGTACTTC.

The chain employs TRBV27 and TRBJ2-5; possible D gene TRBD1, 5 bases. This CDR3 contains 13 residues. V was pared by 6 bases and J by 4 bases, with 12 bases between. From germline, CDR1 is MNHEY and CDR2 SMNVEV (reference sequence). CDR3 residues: CASSRTPRETQYF. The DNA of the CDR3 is TGTGCCAGCAGCCGGACACCTCGAGAGACCCAGTACTTC.

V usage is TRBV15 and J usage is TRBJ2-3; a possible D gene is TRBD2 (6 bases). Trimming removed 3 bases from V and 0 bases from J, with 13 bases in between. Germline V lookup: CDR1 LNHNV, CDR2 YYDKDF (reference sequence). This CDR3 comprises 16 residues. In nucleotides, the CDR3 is TGTGCCACCAGCAGTTTAGGCGGGGCTAGCACAGATACGCAGTATTTT. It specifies CATSSLGGASTDTQYF.

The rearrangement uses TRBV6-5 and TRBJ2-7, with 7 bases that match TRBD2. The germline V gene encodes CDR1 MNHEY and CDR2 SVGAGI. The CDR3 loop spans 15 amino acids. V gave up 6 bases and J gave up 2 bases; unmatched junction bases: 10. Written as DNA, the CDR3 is TGTGCCAGCAGCCCCTACTCTAGCGGAGCCTACGAGCAGTACTTC. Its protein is CASSPYSSGAYEQYF.